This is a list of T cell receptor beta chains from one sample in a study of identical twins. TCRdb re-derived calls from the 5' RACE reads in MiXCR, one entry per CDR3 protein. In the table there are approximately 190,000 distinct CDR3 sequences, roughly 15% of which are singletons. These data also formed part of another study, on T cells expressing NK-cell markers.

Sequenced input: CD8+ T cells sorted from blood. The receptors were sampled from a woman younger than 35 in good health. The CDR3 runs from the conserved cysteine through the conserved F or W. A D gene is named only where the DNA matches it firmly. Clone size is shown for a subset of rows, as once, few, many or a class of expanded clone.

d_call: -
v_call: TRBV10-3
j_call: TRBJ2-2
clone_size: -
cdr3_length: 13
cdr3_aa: CAISEPGAGELFF
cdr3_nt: TGTGCCATCAGTGAGCCCGGAGCCGGGGAGCTGTTTTTT

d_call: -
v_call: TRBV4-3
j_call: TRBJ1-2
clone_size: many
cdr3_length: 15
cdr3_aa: CASSQDSGGAGGYTF
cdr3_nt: TGCGCCAGCAGCCAAGATTCGGGAGGGGCGGGGGGCTACACCTTC

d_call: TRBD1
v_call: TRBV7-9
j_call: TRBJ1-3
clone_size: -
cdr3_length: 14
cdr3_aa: CASSWDREGNTIYF
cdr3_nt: TGTGCCAGCAGCTGGGACAGGGAAGGAAACACCATATATTTT

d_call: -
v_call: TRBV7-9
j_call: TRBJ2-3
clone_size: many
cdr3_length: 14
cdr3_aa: CASSADSRVDTQYF
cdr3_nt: TGTGCCAGCAGCGCGGACTCGCGAGTAGATACGCAGTATTTT

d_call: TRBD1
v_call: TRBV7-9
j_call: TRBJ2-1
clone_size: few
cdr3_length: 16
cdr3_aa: CASSPRTGEVHNEQFF
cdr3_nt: TGTGCCAGCAGCCCTCGGACAGGGGAGGTCCACAATGAGCAGTTCTTC

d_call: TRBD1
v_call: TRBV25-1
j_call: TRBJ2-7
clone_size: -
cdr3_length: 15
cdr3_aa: CASSDRQGISYEQYF
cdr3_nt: TGTGCCAGCAGTGACAGACAGGGAATCTCCTACGAGCAGTACTTC

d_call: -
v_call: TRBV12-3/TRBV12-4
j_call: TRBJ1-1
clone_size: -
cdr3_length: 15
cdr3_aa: CASSLMQGSNTEAFF
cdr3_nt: TGTGCCAGCAGTCTGATGCAGGGATCGAACACTGAAGCTTTCTTT

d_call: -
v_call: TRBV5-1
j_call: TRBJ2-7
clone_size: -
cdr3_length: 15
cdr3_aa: CASSLGWGLDYEQYF
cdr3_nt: TGCGCCAGCAGCTTGGGTTGGGGTTTGGATTACGAGCAGTACTTC

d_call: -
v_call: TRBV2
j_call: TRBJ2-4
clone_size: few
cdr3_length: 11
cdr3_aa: CASSEAHVIYF
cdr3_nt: TGTGCCAGCAGTGAAGCCCACGTGATATACTTC

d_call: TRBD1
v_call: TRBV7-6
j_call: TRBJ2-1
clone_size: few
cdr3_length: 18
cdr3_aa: CASSLAGQGYLSYNEQFF
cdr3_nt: TGTGCCAGCAGCTTAGCGGGACAGGGATACCTCTCCTACAATGAGCAGTTCTTC

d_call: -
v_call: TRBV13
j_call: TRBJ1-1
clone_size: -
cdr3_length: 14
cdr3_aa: CASSLGPGDTEAFF
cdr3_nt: TGTGCCAGCAGCTTAGGTCCGGGCGACACTGAAGCTTTCTTT

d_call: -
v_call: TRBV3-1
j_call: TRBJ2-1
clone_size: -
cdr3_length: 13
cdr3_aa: CASSQDRSNEQFF
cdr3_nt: TGTGCCAGCAGCCAAGACAGGAGCAATGAGCAGTTCTTC

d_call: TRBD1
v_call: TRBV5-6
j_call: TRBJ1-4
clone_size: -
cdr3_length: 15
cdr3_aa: CASSLPTGESEKLFF
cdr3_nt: TGTGCCAGCAGCTTGCCGACAGGGGAAAGTGAAAAACTGTTTTTT

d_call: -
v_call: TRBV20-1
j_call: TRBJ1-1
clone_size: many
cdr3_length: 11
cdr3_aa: CSAPMNTEAFF
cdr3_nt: TGCAGTGCTCCGATGAACACTGAAGCTTTCTTT

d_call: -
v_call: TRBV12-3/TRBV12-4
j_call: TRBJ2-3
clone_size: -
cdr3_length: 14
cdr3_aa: CASSLAGVIDTQYF
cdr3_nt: TGTGCCAGCAGTTTGGCGGGTGTAATAGATACGCAGTATTTT

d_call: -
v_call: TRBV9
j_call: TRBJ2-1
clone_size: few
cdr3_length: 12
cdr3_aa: CASSVWENDQFF
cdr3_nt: TGTGCCAGCAGCGTATGGGAAAATGATCAGTTCTTC

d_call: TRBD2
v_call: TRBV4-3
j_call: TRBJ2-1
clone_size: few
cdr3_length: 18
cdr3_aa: CASSQDTYSSGTYNEQFF
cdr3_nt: TGCGCCAGCAGCCAAGACACTTACTCTAGCGGTACCTACAATGAGCAGTTCTTC

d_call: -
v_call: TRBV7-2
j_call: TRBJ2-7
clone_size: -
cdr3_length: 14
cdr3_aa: CASSLLSSSYEQYF
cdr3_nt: TGTGCCAGCAGCTTACTTAGTTCTTCCTACGAGCAGTACTTC

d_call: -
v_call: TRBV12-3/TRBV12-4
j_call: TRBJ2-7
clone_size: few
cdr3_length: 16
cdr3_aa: CASSSEVISVPREQYF
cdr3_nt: TGTGCCAGCAGTTCGGAGGTGATCTCCGTACCTCGTGAGCAGTACTTC

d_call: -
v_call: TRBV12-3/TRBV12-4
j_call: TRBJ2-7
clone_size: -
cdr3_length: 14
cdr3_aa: CASTLGDFTYEQYF
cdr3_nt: TGTGCCAGCACCTTGGGGGATTTTACATACGAGCAGTACTTC

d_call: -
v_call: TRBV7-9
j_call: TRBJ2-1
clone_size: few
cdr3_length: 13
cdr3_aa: CASSSSIYNEQFF
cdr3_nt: TGTGCCAGCAGCTCTTCTATCTACAATGAGCAGTTCTTC

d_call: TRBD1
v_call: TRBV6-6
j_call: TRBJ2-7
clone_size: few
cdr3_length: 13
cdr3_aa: CASSWDRVHEQYF
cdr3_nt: TGTGCCAGCAGTTGGGACAGGGTACACGAGCAGTACTTC

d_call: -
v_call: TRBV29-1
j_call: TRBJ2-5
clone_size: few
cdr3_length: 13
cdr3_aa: CSVRGGDGETQYF
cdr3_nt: TGCAGCGTTAGAGGAGGGGACGGAGAGACCCAGTACTTC

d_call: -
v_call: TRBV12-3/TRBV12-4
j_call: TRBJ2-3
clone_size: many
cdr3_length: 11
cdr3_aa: CATSYGDTQYF
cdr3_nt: TGTGCCACCTCCTACGGAGATACGCAGTATTTT

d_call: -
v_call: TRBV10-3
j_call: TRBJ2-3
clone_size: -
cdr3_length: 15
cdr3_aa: CAISESGGLADTQYF
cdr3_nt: TGTGCCATCAGTGAGTCGGGCGGGTTAGCAGATACGCAGTATTTT

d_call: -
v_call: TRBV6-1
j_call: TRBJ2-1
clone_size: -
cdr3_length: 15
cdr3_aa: CASSLVPGPYNEQFF
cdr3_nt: TGTGCCAGCAGTCTAGTTCCAGGGCCTTACAATGAGCAGTTCTTC

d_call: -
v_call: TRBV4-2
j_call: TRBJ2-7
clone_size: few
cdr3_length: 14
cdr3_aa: CASSQEQRNYEQYF
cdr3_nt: TGTGCCAGCAGCCAAGAACAACGAAACTACGAGCAGTACTTC

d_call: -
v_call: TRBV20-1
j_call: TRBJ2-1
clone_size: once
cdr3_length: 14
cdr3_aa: CSARSEQGGNEQFF
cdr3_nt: TGCAGTGCTAGAAGCGAACAAGGGGGGAATGAGCAGTTCTTC